This T cell receptor (beta chain) was documented in a study of T cells after yellow fever vaccination. Across the study: Researchers used SMART-Seq v4 Ultra Low Input to prepare fractions that had low cell numbers. Whole-study findings and limits: After the booster, 95% to 98% of CD4 and more than 85% of CD8 primary-response clones were re-detected.

V dropped 4 bases and J dropped 6; count of bases not matched to a gene: 8. There are 14 residues in the CDR3. Germline lookup yields CDR1 SGHRS and CDR2 YFSETQ. A note on this clonotype: Its antigen remains unknown.

TCR cDNA was made by 5'RACE template switching, adding a universal primer site and UMIs. TCRdb re-derived calls from the 5' RACE reads in MiXCR, one entry per CDR3 protein. Among some 250,000 distinct CDR3 sequences listed, around 7% were seen once. The input for sequencing was CD4+ T cells sorted from PBMCs, taken 15 days after the yellow fever booster vaccination. This receptor was taken from a young man who received the YFV17D yellow fever vaccine. The chain uses TRBV5-1 and TRBJ2-7; 9 bases are a match to TRBD1. In DNA, the CDR3 is TGCGCCAGCAGCCACGGACAGGGGAGTAGCGAGCAGTACTTC. Residues: CASSHGQGSSEQYF. Filled out from reference TRBV5-1 and TRBJ2-7, the complete variable domain reads KAGVTQTPRYLIKTRGQQVTLSCSPISGHRSVSWYQQTPGQGLQFLFEYFSETQRNKGNFPGRFSGRQFSNSRSEMNVSTLELGDSALYLCASSHGQGSSEQYFGPGTRLTVT.